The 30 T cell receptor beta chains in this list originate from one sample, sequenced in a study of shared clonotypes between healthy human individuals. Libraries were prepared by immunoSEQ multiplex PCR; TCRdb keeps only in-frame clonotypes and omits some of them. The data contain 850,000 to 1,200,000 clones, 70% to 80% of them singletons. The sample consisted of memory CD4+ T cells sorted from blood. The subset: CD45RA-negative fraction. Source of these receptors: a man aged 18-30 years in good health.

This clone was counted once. In DNA form, the CDR3 reads TGTGCCAGCAGCCGCGGGGCCCCAGAGACCCAGTACTTC. It encodes CASSRGAPETQYF. The gene calls are TRBV6-5 and TRBJ2-5; a weak D match, TRBD2 (6 bases). V lost 6 bases and J 4 bases, leaving 12 bases between the germline ends. This CDR3 has 13 amino acids. The germline V gene encodes CDR1 MNHEY and CDR2 SVGAGI.

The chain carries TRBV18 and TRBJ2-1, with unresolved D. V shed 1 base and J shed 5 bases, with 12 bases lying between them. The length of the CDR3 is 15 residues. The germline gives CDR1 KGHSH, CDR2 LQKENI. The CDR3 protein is CASSPRVSVDNEQFF. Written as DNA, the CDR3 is TGTGCCAGCTCACCACGGGTGAGCGTGGACAATGAGCAGTTCTTC. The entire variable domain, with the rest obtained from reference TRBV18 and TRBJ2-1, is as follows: NAGVMQNPRHLVRRRGQEARLRCSPMKGHSHVYWYRQLPEEGLKFMVYLQKENIIDESGMPKERFSAEFPKEGPSILRIQQVVRGDSAAYFCASSPRVSVDNEQFFGPGTRLTVL.

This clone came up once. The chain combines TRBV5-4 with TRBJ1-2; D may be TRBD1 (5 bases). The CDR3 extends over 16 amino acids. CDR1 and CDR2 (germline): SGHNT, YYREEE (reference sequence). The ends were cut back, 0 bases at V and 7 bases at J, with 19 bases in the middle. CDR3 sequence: CASSLALGQGEGGYTF. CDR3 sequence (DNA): TGTGCCAGCAGCTTGGCGTTAGGGCAGGGCGAAGGTGGCTACACCTTC.

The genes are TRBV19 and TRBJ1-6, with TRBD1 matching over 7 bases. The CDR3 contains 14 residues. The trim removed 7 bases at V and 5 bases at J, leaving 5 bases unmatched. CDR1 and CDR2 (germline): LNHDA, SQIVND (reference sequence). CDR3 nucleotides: TGTGCCAGTATTTCGACAGGGAATAATTCACCCCTCCACTTT. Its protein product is CASISTGNNSPLHF.

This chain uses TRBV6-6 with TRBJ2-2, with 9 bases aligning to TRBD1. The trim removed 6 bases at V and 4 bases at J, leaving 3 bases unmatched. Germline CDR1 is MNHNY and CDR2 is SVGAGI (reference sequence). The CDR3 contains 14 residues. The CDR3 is CASRRDRATGELFF. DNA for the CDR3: TGTGCCAGCAGGAGGGACAGGGCCACCGGGGAGCTGTTTTTT.

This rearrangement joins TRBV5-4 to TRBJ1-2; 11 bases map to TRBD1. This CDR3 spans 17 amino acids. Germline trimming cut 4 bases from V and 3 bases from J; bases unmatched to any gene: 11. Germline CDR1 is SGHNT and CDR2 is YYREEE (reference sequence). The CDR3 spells CASSHGTGGPTDYGYTF. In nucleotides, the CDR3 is TGTGCCAGCAGCCACGGGACAGGGGGACCGACCGACTATGGCTACACCTTC.

In DNA form, the CDR3 reads TGTGCCAGCAGTCCCACCCCAGGGGGGGATGAAAAACTGTTTTTT. It encodes CASSPTPGGDEKLFF. The rearrangement joins TRBV6-1 to TRBJ1-4, with 7 bases that match TRBD1. Germline lookup yields CDR1 MNHNS and CDR2 SASEGT. J was trimmed by 6 bases and V by 5 bases; bases with no gene match: 9. The CDR3 covers 15 residues.

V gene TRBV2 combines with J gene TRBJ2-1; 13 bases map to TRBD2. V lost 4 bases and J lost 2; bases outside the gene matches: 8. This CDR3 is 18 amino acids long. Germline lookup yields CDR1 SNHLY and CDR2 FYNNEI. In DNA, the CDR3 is TGTGCCAGCAGTGGTAGGACTAGCGGGAGTAGGACCTACAATGAGCAGTTCTTC. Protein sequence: CASSGRTSGSRTYNEQFF.

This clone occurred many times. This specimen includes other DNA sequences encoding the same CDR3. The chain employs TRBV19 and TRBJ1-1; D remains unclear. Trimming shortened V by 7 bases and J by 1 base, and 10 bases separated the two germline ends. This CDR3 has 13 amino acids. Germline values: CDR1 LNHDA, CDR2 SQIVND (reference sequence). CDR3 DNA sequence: TGTGCCAGTACCTTACGGGGGAACACTGAAGCTTTCTTT. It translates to CASTLRGNTEAFF.

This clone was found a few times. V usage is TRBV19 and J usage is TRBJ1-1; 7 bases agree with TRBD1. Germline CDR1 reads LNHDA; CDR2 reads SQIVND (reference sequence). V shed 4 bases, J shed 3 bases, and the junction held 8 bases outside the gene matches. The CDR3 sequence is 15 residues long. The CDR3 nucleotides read TGTGCCAGTAGTACATCAAGGGGGCCCTACACTGAAGCTTTCTTT. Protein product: CASSTSRGPYTEAFF.

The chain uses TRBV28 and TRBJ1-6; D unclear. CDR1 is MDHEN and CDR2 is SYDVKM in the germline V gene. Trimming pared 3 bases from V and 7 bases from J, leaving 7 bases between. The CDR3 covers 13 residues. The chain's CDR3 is CASSLAGNSPLHF. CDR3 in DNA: TGTGCCAGCAGTTTGGCTGGCAATTCACCCCTCCACTTT.

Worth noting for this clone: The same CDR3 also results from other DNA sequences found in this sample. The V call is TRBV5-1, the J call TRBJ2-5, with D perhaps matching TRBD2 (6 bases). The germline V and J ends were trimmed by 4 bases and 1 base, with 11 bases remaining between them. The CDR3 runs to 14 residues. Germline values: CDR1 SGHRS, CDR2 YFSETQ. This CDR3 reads CASSPGGPQETQYF. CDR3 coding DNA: TGCGCCAGCAGCCCCGGAGGGCCCCAAGAGACCCAGTACTTC.

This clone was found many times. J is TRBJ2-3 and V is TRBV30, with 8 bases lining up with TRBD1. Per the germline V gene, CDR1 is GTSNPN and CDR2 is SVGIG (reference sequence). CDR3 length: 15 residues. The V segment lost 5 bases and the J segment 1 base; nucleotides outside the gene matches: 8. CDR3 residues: CAWGSDRARTDTQYF. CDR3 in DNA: TGTGCCTGGGGGTCGGACAGGGCCCGCACAGATACGCAGTATTTT.

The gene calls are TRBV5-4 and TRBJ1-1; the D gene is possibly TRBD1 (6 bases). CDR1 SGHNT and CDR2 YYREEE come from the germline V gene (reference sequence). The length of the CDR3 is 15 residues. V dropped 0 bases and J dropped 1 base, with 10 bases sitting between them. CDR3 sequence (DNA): TGTGCCAGCAGCTTGGAGGTGGGGGCGAACACTGAAGCTTTCTTT. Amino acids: CASSLEVGANTEAFF.

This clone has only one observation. The CDR3 reads CASSAPLAGANEQFF. As DNA, the CDR3 is TGTGCCAGCAGCGCTCCGCTAGCGGGGGCAAATGAGCAGTTCTTC. The rearrangement joins TRBV9 to TRBJ2-1; 10 nucleotides agree with TRBD2. The CDR3 covers 15 residues. CDR1 SGDLS and CDR2 YYNGEE come from the germline V gene. Trimming took 3 bases from V and 7 from J; bases not matched to a gene: 7.

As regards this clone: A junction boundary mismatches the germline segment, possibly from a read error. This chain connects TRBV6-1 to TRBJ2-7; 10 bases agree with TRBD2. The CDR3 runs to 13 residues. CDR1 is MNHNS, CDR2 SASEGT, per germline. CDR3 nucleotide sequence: TGTGCCAGCAGTAGTGGACTAGCGGACTCCCTCCTCTTC. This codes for CASSSGLADSLLF.

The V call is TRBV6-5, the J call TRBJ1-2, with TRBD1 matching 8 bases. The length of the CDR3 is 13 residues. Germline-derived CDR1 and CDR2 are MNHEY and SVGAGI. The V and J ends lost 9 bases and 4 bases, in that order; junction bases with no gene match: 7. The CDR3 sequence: CASTTGGVYGYTF. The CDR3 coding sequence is TGTGCCAGTACAACAGGGGGGGTCTATGGCTACACCTTC.

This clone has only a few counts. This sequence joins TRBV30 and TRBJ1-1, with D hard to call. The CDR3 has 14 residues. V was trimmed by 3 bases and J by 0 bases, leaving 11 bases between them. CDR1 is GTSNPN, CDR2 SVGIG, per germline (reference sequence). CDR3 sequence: CAWRPTRMNTEAFF. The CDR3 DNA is TGTGCCTGGAGGCCAACCAGGATGAACACTGAAGCTTTCTTT.

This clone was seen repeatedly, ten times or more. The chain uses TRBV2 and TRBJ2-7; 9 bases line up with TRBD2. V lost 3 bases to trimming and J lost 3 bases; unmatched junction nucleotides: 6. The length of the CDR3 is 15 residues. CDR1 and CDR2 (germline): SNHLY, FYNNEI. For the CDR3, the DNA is TGTGCCAGCAGTGAGCAATTAGCGGGAGTCTACGAGCAGTACTTC. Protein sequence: CASSEQLAGVYEQYF. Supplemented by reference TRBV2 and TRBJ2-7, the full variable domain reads EPEVTQTPSHQVTQMGQEVILRCVPISNHLYFYWYRQILGQKVEFLVSFYNNEISEKSEIFDDQFSVERPDGSNFTLKIRSTKLEDSAMYFCASSEQLAGVYEQYFGPGTRLTVT.

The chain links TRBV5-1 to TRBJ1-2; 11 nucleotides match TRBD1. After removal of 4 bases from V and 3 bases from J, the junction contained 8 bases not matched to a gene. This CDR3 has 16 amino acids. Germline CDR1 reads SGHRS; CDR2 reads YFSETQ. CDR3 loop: CASSPGQGAGDYGYTF. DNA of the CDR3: TGCGCCAGCAGCCCAGGACAGGGGGCGGGTGACTATGGCTACACCTTC.

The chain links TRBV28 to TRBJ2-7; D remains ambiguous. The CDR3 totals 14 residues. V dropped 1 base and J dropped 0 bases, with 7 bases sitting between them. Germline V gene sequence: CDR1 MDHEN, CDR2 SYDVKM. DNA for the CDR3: TGTGCCAGCAGTTTATCGGAAAGCTCCTACGAGCAGTACTTC. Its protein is CASSLSESSYEQYF. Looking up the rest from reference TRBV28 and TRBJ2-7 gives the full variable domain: DVKVTQSSRYLVKRTGEKVFLECVQDMDHENMFWYRQDPGLGLRLIYFSYDVKMKEKGDIPEGYSVSREKKERFSLILESASTNQTSMYLCASSLSESSYEQYFGPGTRLTVT.

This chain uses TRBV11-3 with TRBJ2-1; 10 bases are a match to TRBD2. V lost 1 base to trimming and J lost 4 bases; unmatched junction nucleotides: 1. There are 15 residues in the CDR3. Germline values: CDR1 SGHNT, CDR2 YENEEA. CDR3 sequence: CASSLALAGYNEQFF. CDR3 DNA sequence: TGTGCCAGCAGCTTAGCACTAGCGGGGTACAATGAGCAGTTCTTC.

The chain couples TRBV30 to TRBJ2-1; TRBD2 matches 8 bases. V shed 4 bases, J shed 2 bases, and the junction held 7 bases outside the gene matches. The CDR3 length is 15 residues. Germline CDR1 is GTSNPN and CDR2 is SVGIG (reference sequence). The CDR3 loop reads CAWTRAGVTYNEQFF. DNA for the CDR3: TGTGCCTGGACTAGAGCGGGAGTTACCTACAATGAGCAGTTCTTC.

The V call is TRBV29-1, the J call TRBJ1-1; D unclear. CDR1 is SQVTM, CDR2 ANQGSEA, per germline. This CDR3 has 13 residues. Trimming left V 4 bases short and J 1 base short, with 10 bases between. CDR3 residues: CSVVRQENTEAFF. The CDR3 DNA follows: TGCAGCGTTGTTAGACAAGAGAACACTGAAGCTTTCTTT.

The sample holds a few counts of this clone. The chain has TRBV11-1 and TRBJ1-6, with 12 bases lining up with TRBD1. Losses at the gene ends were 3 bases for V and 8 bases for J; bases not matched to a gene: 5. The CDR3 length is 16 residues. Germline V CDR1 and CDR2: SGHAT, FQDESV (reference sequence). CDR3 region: CASSFDGTGGYSPLHF. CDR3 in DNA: TGTGCCAGCAGCTTCGACGGGACAGGGGGCTATTCACCCCTCCACTTT.

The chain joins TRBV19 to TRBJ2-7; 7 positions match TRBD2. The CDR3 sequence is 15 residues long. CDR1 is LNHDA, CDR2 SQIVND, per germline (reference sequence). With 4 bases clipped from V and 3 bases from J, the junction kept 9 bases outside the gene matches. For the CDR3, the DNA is TGTGCCAGTAGTACCCAAGCGGGGCCGAACTACGAGCAGTACTTC. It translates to CASSTQAGPNYEQYF.

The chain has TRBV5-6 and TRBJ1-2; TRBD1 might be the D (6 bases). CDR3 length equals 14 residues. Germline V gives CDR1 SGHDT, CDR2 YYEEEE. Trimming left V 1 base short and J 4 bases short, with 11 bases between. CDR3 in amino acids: CASSLTGQVYGYTF. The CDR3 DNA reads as TGTGCCAGCAGCTTGACAGGGCAAGTCTATGGCTACACCTTC.

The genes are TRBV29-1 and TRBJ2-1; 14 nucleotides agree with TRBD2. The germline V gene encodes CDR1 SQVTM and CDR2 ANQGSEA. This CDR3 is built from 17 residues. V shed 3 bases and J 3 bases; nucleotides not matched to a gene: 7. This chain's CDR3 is CSVDPWGTSGSYNEQFF. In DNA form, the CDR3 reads TGCAGCGTTGATCCCTGGGGGACTAGCGGGAGCTACAATGAGCAGTTCTTC.

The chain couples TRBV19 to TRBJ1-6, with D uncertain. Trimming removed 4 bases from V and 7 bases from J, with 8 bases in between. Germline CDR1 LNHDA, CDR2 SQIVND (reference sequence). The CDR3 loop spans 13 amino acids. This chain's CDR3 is CASSTHKNSPLHF. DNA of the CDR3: TGTGCCAGTAGTACCCATAAAAATTCACCCCTCCACTTT.

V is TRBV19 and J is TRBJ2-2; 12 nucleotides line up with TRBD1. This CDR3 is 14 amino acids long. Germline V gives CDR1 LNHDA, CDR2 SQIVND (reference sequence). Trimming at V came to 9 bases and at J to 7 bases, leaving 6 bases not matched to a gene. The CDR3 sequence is CASGGQGAVGELFF. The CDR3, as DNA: TGTGCCAGCGGGGGACAGGGGGCGGTCGGGGAGCTGTTTTTT.